The rows below give T cell receptor beta chains drawn from one sample of a study of CD8+ T cells in alopecia areata. Assay: immunoSEQ multiplex PCR; the TCRdb copy retains only in-frame clones and omits some. The top ten clones hold 20% to 30% of a sample with 98,000 or so clones, under 60% of them seen once. Material: NKG2D-low CD8+ T cells sorted from blood. The receptors were sampled from a human donor with alopecia areata. CDR3s include the opening cysteine and the closing phenylalanine or tryptophan. Fields, in order: V gene, D gene, clone size, J gene, CDR3 DNA, CDR3 protein. The D gene is left open where the match is weak. The size of a clone is reported for some rows only, either as once, few or many, or as a class for expanded clones.

v_gene: TRBV7-9
d_gene: .
abundance: .
j_gene: TRBJ2-7
CDR3nt: TGTGCCAGCAGCGCCCTTATCTACGAGCAGTACTTC
CDR3aa: CASSALIYEQYF

v_gene: TRBV7-7
d_gene: .
abundance: .
j_gene: TRBJ2-1
CDR3nt: TGTGCTAGCAGCTTTTCCAGAGGGCGTGAGCAGTTCTTC
CDR3aa: CASSFSRGREQFF

v_gene: TRBV5-1
d_gene: .
abundance: .
j_gene: TRBJ2-1
CDR3nt: TGCGCCAGCACTCACGAGCAGTTCTTC
CDR3aa: CASTHEQFF

v_gene: TRBV29-1
d_gene: .
abundance: .
j_gene: TRBJ2-4
CDR3nt: TGCAGCGTTGACTGGGCGCGGCTAGCCAAAAACATTCAGTACTTC
CDR3aa: CSVDWARLAKNIQYF

v_gene: TRBV6-5
d_gene: TRBD2
abundance: .
j_gene: TRBJ2-1
CDR3nt: TGTGCCAGCAGAATAACTAGCGGGAAAATTGGCGAGCAGTTCTTC
CDR3aa: CASRITSGKIGEQFF

v_gene: TRBV27
d_gene: .
abundance: once
j_gene: TRBJ2-7
CDR3nt: TGTGCCAGCAGTTTCGGGAGCCCTCTCGAGCAGTACTTC
CDR3aa: CASSFGSPLEQYF

v_gene: TRBV29-1
d_gene: .
abundance: .
j_gene: TRBJ1-1
CDR3nt: TGCAGCGCCCCAGCAGGGGCGGGAGCTGAAGCTTTCTTT
CDR3aa: CSAPAGAGAEAFF

v_gene: TRBV5-6
d_gene: TRBD2
abundance: .
j_gene: TRBJ2-7
CDR3nt: TGTGCCAGCACCGGGAGGGGGAGAGGGGAGCAGTACTTC
CDR3aa: CASTGRGRGEQYF

v_gene: TRBV7-8
d_gene: TRBD2
abundance: few
j_gene: TRBJ2-1
CDR3nt: TGTGCCAGCAGCTCCCGGGAGGGGTGGAATGAGCAGTTCTTC
CDR3aa: CASSSREGWNEQFF

v_gene: TRBV6-1
d_gene: TRBD1
abundance: .
j_gene: TRBJ1-5
CDR3nt: TGTGCCAGCTTACTAGAGACAGGGATTAATCAGCCCCAGCATTTT
CDR3aa: CASLLETGINQPQHF

v_gene: TRBV7-9
d_gene: TRBD2
abundance: few
j_gene: TRBJ2-5
CDR3nt: TGTGCCAGCAGCTCGCAGACTAGCGGCGAGACCCAGTACTTC
CDR3aa: CASSSQTSGETQYF

v_gene: TRBV27
d_gene: .
abundance: .
j_gene: TRBJ2-5
CDR3nt: TGTGCCAGCAGTTTAATTACCGGAGAGACCCAGTACTTC
CDR3aa: CASSLITGETQYF

v_gene: TRBV25-1
d_gene: .
abundance: .
j_gene: TRBJ2-2
CDR3nt: TGTGCCAGCAGTGATGCCGGGGAGCTGTTTTTT
CDR3aa: CASSDAGELFF

v_gene: TRBV7-3
d_gene: .
abundance: few
j_gene: TRBJ2-1
CDR3nt: TGTGCCAGCAGCTTAACAGGGAGAGCCCTTAATGAGCAGTTCTTC
CDR3aa: CASSLTGRALNEQFF

v_gene: TRBV7-3
d_gene: TRBD1
abundance: .
j_gene: TRBJ2-2
CDR3nt: TGTGCCAGCAGCTTAAACATACCGGGACAGGGAGCCGGGGAGCTGTTTTTT
CDR3aa: CASSLNIPGQGAGELFF

v_gene: TRBV27
d_gene: .
abundance: .
j_gene: TRBJ1-2
CDR3nt: TGTGCCAGCAGATCAGGGGCGCCGTCGGGCTACACCTTC
CDR3aa: CASRSGAPSGYTF

v_gene: TRBV7-2
d_gene: .
abundance: few
j_gene: TRBJ1-2
CDR3nt: TGTGCCAGCAGCCCCAGGGACACCTATGGCTACACCTTC
CDR3aa: CASSPRDTYGYTF

v_gene: TRBV9
d_gene: TRBD1
abundance: .
j_gene: TRBJ1-4
CDR3nt: TGTGCCAGCAGCCCGACGACAGGGGTAAATGAAAAACTGTTTTTT
CDR3aa: CASSPTTGVNEKLFF

v_gene: TRBV6-5
d_gene: .
abundance: .
j_gene: TRBJ1-4
CDR3nt: TGTGCCAGCAGGAAACAGCTTCCTAATGAAAAACTGTTTTTT
CDR3aa: CASRKQLPNEKLFF

v_gene: TRBV4-1
d_gene: .
abundance: .
j_gene: TRBJ2-3
CDR3nt: TGCGCCAGCAGCCAATCCCCCGACGGACTGCAAGATACGCAGTATTTT
CDR3aa: CASSQSPDGLQDTQYF

v_gene: TRBV5-1
d_gene: .
abundance: .
j_gene: TRBJ2-7
CDR3nt: TGCGCCAGCAGCTTGGAAGCGGGTGGTTCGGCCTACGAGCAGTACTTC
CDR3aa: CASSLEAGGSAYEQYF

v_gene: TRBV29-1
d_gene: .
abundance: .
j_gene: TRBJ1-3
CDR3nt: TGCAGCGCCCTTTATTCCGTCGGAAACACCATATATTTT
CDR3aa: CSALYSVGNTIYF

v_gene: TRBV7-8
d_gene: TRBD1
abundance: .
j_gene: TRBJ2-1
CDR3nt: TGTGCCAGCAGCCCCCGGGACAGCATCTCCTACAATGAGCAGTTCTTC
CDR3aa: CASSPRDSISYNEQFF

v_gene: TRBV14
d_gene: TRBD2
abundance: .
j_gene: TRBJ2-7
CDR3nt: TGTGCCAGCAGCCAAGAGGGACTAGCCTACGAGCAGTACTTC
CDR3aa: CASSQEGLAYEQYF

v_gene: TRBV7-9
d_gene: TRBD1
abundance: .
j_gene: TRBJ2-7
CDR3nt: TGTGCCAGCAGCCTACCGGGACAGGGGAACTACGAGCAGTACTTC
CDR3aa: CASSLPGQGNYEQYF

v_gene: TRBV27
d_gene: TRBD1
abundance: .
j_gene: TRBJ2-1
CDR3nt: TGTGCCAGCAGTTTTCGACAGGGGGTTTACAATGAGCAGTTCTTC
CDR3aa: CASSFRQGVYNEQFF

v_gene: TRBV7-9
d_gene: .
abundance: .
j_gene: TRBJ2-2
CDR3nt: TGTGCCAGCAGCTCGACTAGAGCATTGTTATTCGGGGAGCTGTTTTTT
CDR3aa: CASSSTRALLFGELFF

v_gene: TRBV9
d_gene: TRBD2
abundance: .
j_gene: TRBJ2-7
CDR3nt: TGTGCCAGCAGTGTTGCCGGGACTACTTCCTACGAGCAGTACTTC
CDR3aa: CASSVAGTTSYEQYF

v_gene: TRBV15
d_gene: .
abundance: .
j_gene: TRBJ2-7
CDR3nt: TGTGCCACCAGCACAAACTCTGGGACCGAGCAGTACTTC
CDR3aa: CATSTNSGTEQYF

v_gene: TRBV5-6
d_gene: .
abundance: .
j_gene: TRBJ1-1
CDR3nt: TGTGCCAGCAGCACGTGGGGGGTTGAAGCTTTCTTT
CDR3aa: CASSTWGVEAFF

v_gene: TRBV29-1
d_gene: .
abundance: .
j_gene: TRBJ1-2
CDR3nt: TGCAGCGTTGAATTTCCGGATGCTCTTAACTATGGCTACACCTTC
CDR3aa: CSVEFPDALNYGYTF

v_gene: TRBV5-1
d_gene: .
abundance: medium-sized
j_gene: TRBJ2-3
CDR3nt: TGCGCCAGCAGCGTAACGGACGGAGGGTGGGATACGCAGTATTTT
CDR3aa: CASSVTDGGWDTQYF

v_gene: TRBV6-5
d_gene: .
abundance: .
j_gene: TRBJ2-7
CDR3nt: TGTGCCAGCAGTTACTCCAGGGCCTACGAGCAGTACTTC
CDR3aa: CASSYSRAYEQYF

v_gene: TRBV5-6
d_gene: TRBD2
abundance: .
j_gene: TRBJ2-7
CDR3nt: TGTGCCAGCAGGGCTAGCGGGTTCTACGAGCAGTACTTC
CDR3aa: CASRASGFYEQYF

v_gene: TRBV27
d_gene: .
abundance: .
j_gene: TRBJ1-5
CDR3nt: TGTGCCAGCAGTTCGGGCGGTTCAGCCCAGCATTTT
CDR3aa: CASSSGGSAQHF

v_gene: TRBV7-2
d_gene: TRBD2
abundance: .
j_gene: TRBJ2-7
CDR3nt: TGTGCCAGCAGCTTATCCGGGAGGGACGCCTACGAGCAGTACTTC
CDR3aa: CASSLSGRDAYEQYF

v_gene: TRBV4-2
d_gene: .
abundance: .
j_gene: TRBJ2-1
CDR3nt: TGTGCCAGCAGCCAGGGATCTTACAATGAGCAGTTCTTC
CDR3aa: CASSQGSYNEQFF

v_gene: TRBV29-1
d_gene: .
abundance: .
j_gene: TRBJ1-1
CDR3nt: TGCAGCGTTGACCCGGCCGGAGTGAACACTGAAGCTTTCTTT
CDR3aa: CSVDPAGVNTEAFF

v_gene: TRBV6-5
d_gene: TRBD2
abundance: .
j_gene: TRBJ2-3
CDR3nt: TGTGCCAGCAGTTTTGCCTGGCGGGAGGGCACAGATACGCAGTATTTT
CDR3aa: CASSFAWREGTDTQYF

v_gene: TRBV4-1
d_gene: .
abundance: .
j_gene: TRBJ2-7
CDR3nt: TGCGCCAGCAGCCAAGTGACTAGTAACGAGCAGTACTTC
CDR3aa: CASSQVTSNEQYF

v_gene: TRBV7-3
d_gene: TRBD2
abundance: .
j_gene: TRBJ2-1
CDR3nt: TGTGCCAGCAGGGGCAGTCTCGGGGGCGGGACTAGCGAGTACAATGAGCAGTTCTTC
CDR3aa: CASRGSLGGGTSEYNEQFF

v_gene: TRBV2
d_gene: TRBD2
abundance: few
j_gene: TRBJ2-1
CDR3nt: TGTGCCAGCAACCCCGGGACTAGCTCCTACAATGAGCAGTTCTTC
CDR3aa: CASNPGTSSYNEQFF

v_gene: TRBV28
d_gene: .
abundance: .
j_gene: TRBJ2-3
CDR3nt: TGTGCCAGCAGTTTATCTGAGGTACGGAAACTAGATACGCAGTATTTT
CDR3aa: CASSLSEVRKLDTQYF

v_gene: TRBV28
d_gene: .
abundance: few
j_gene: TRBJ1-2
CDR3nt: TGTGCCAGCAGTTTATCTCTCGACTTGGGAGGCTACACCTTC
CDR3aa: CASSLSLDLGGYTF

v_gene: TRBV2
d_gene: TRBD1
abundance: .
j_gene: TRBJ2-7
CDR3nt: TGTGCCAGCAGCCTGGGACAGTCGTGGCACGGAGCCTACGAGCAGTACTTC
CDR3aa: CASSLGQSWHGAYEQYF

v_gene: TRBV29-1
d_gene: .
abundance: few
j_gene: TRBJ2-1
CDR3nt: TGCAGCGCCTATGCCGATATCAGTGGGAATGAGCAGTTCTTC
CDR3aa: CSAYADISGNEQFF

v_gene: TRBV27
d_gene: .
abundance: .
j_gene: TRBJ2-7
CDR3nt: TGTGCCAGCAGGCAAGACACGTCCTACGAGCAGTACTTC
CDR3aa: CASRQDTSYEQYF

v_gene: TRBV5-1
d_gene: .
abundance: .
j_gene: TRBJ2-5
CDR3nt: TGCGCCAGCAGCTTGGGGGAGTCAGGCCTCGGGGAGACCCAGTACTTC
CDR3aa: CASSLGESGLGETQYF

v_gene: TRBV4-1
d_gene: .
abundance: once
j_gene: TRBJ1-2
CDR3nt: TGCGCCAGCAGCCACATCGGGGGGGGTCTCTATGGCTACACCTTC
CDR3aa: CASSHIGGGLYGYTF

v_gene: TRBV6-1
d_gene: .
abundance: .
j_gene: TRBJ2-1
CDR3nt: TGTGCCAGCAGTCCGTCCGACACCTCCTACAATGAGCAGTTCTTC
CDR3aa: CASSPSDTSYNEQFF